This TCR beta chain was obtained from a study of T cell changes during pregnancy in multiple sclerosis. CDR1 and CDR2 (germline): MGHRA, YSYEKL. The CDR3 contains 15 residues. V was pared by 1 base and J by 6 bases, with 7 bases of the junction left unmatched. The data were produced by immunoSEQ multiplex PCR, yet TCRdb's version contains in-frame clones alone and is incomplete. The sample includes 65,000 to 85,000 clones, approximately 91% of them seen just once. This TCR was recovered from a female donor with multiple sclerosis, enrolled in a pregnancy study. The chain uses TRBV4-1 and TRBJ1-1, with 8 bases identical to TRBD1. The specimen comprised CD4+ T cells from peripheral blood mononuclear cells, sampled after pregnancy. The CDR3 is CASSQGGSGGAEAFF. As DNA, the CDR3 is TGCGCCAGCAGCCAAGGGGGATCAGGGGGCGCTGAAGCTTTCTTT.